This is a list of T cell receptor beta chains from one sample in a study of blood T cell repertoires in COVID-19. Sequenced by immunoSEQ multiplex PCR; TCRdb stores in-frame clones only, minus some. The sample lists about 440,000 clones, about 90% occurring once. Sequences were obtained from PBMCs or T cells enriched from blood (not recorded which). These receptors were obtained from a man younger than 30 who had recovered from COVID-19. The CDR3 runs from the conserved cysteine through the conserved F or W. A D gene is named only where the DNA matches it firmly. The size field is filled for only some rows; it gives once, few, many or a size class.

- | TRBJ2-1 | - | TRBV29-1 | TGCAGCGTTTCTGCAGGGCTCCTGGGCAATGAGCAGTTCTTC | CSVSAGLLGNEQFF
- | TRBJ1-6 | - | TRBV21-1 | TGTGCCAGCACCCCCCAAGGGGGGGGCGCGGGTCGAGTTCGTTCACCCCTCCACTTT | CASTPQGGGAGRVRSPLHF
- | TRBJ2-7 | - | TRBV28 | TGTGCCGTAGGGGGAAGTTACGAGCAGTACTTC | CAVGGSYEQYF
- | TRBJ2-2 | - | TRBV11-2 | TGTGCCAGCAGCCCACAAACAGGGATTTTGAACACCGGGGAGCTGTTTTTT | CASSPQTGILNTGELFF
- | TRBJ1-3 | - | TRBV25-1 | TGTGCCAGCAGAGACAGACGCTCTGGAAACACCATATATTTT | CASRDRRSGNTIYF
once | TRBJ1-4 | TRBD1 | TRBV5-1 | TGCGCCAGCAGCTTGGTTGGGACAGGGGCTGAAAAACTGTTTTTT | CASSLVGTGAEKLFF
- | TRBJ2-7 | TRBD2 | TRBV14 | TGTGCCAGCAGCCTAACGCGACTAGCTCAGCAGTACTTC | CASSLTRLAQQYF
- | TRBJ2-3 | - | TRBV11-1 | TGTGCCAGCAGCTTCTTACCCAGCGGAACAGATACGCAGTATTTT | CASSFLPSGTDTQYF
- | TRBJ2-3 | TRBD2 | TRBV19 | TGTGCCAGTAGTATACGGGGGGACTTCACAGATACGCAGTATTTT | CASSIRGDFTDTQYF
- | TRBJ1-1 | - | TRBV29-1 | TGCAGCGCACGGACAGCGAACACTGAAGCTTTCTTT | CSARTANTEAFF
- | TRBJ2-1 | TRBD1 | TRBV28 | TGTGCCAGCAGTTTACTTGGGACAGGGGGCAATGAGCAGTTCTTC | CASSLLGTGGNEQFF
- | TRBJ2-5 | - | TRBV7-8 | TGTGCCAGCAGCTTAGGAGCCCGCGAGACCCAGTACTTC | CASSLGARETQYF
- | TRBJ2-2 | - | TRBV19 | TGTGCCAGTAGTATTCAAGCCGGCGGGGAGCTGTTTTTT | CASSIQAGGELFF
few | TRBJ1-2 | - | TRBV24-1 | TGTGCCACCAGTGATCGTAGTTGGGGCTACACCTTC | CATSDRSWGYTF
once | TRBJ1-1 | TRBD1 | TRBV5-1 | TGCGCCAGCAGCTCCCGACAGGGCAGCGAAGCTTTCTTT | CASSSRQGSEAFF
- | TRBJ1-6 | - | TRBV19 | TGTGCCAGTAGTATAGAATCCGATAATTCACCCCTCCACTTT | CASSIESDNSPLHF
- | TRBJ2-7 | - | TRBV25-1 | TGTGCCAGCAGTGCCGCGGACGGGAGCTACGAGCAGTACTTC | CASSAADGSYEQYF
- | TRBJ1-2 | - | TRBV7-9 | TGTGCCAGCAGCCGAAGGGGGGGAGGAGGCTACACCTTC | CASSRRGGGGYTF
- | TRBJ2-2 | - | TRBV2 | TGTGCCAGCAGGGTTGAGGGCTCGGGAAGCACCGGGGAGCTGTTTTTT | CASRVEGSGSTGELFF
- | TRBJ2-3 | - | TRBV10-3 | TGTGCCACCACAGGGACCACAGATACGCAGTATTTT | CATTGTTDTQYF
- | TRBJ2-5 | TRBD2 | TRBV9 | TGTGCCAGCAGCCCTCCTCCGGGGGGTTGCGAGACCCAGTACTTC | CASSPPPGGCETQYF
- | TRBJ1-5 | TRBD1 | TRBV12-5 | TGTGCTAGTGGTTTGGTACTCGGCAGGGGGCAAGGACAGCCCCAGCATTTT | CASGLVLGRGQGQPQHF
- | TRBJ2-1 | - | TRBV27 | TGTGCCAGCACCTTCGGGACAGAGCAGTTCTTC | CASTFGTEQFF
- | TRBJ2-6 | TRBD1 | TRBV5-8 | TGTGCCAGCAGCTTAGGCTGGTACAGGGGCACCTCTGGGGCCAACGTCCTGACTTTC | CASSLGWYRGTSGANVLTF
- | TRBJ1-6 | TRBD1 | TRBV6-1 | TGTGCCAGCAGCGAGCAGGGGGCCTATAATTCACCCCTCCACTTT | CASSEQGAYNSPLHF
- | TRBJ2-2 | TRBD2 | TRBV7-6 | TGTGCCAGCAGCTTACAAGCGGGGGGGAACACCGGGGAGCTGTTTTTT | CASSLQAGGNTGELFF
- | TRBJ2-5 | - | TRBV6-5 | TGTGCCAGCAGTAACGGACAGGTTAGCGGTCGGTACTTC | CASSNGQVSGRYF
- | TRBJ1-1 | - | TRBV9 | TGTGCCAGCAGCGCGACACCCGAGAACACTGAAGCTTTCTTT | CASSATPENTEAFF
- | TRBJ2-5 | - | TRBV27 | TGTGCCAGCTCGCCGGGCAGGGTCGGGACCCAGTACTTC | CASSPGRVGTQYF
- | TRBJ2-1 | - | TRBV5-8 | TGTGCCAGCAGCTTGACAGGGAGCTACAATGAGCAGTTCTTC | CASSLTGSYNEQFF
- | TRBJ2-1 | - | TRBV2 | TGTGCCAGCAGCCTTACCGGGTCCTACAATGAGCAGTTCTTC | CASSLTGSYNEQFF
- | TRBJ2-1 | TRBD2 | TRBV15 | TGTGCCACCAGCGCAGACCTAGCGGGGCACAATGAGCAGTTCTTC | CATSADLAGHNEQFF
- | TRBJ2-7 | - | TRBV4-1 | TGCGCCAGCAGCCCTACTAGCATTCTTACCTACGAGCAGTACTTC | CASSPTSILTYEQYF
- | TRBJ1-1 | - | TRBV28 | TGTGCCAGCAGTCGAGAAACGTGGTCTTTT | CASSRETWSF
- | TRBJ1-5 | - | TRBV18 | TGTGCCAGCTCCCCGGACTCCAATCAGCCCCAGCATTTT | CASSPDSNQPQHF
- | TRBJ2-5 | - | TRBV19 | TGTGCCAGTAGTATAGGGGGCAAAAAGACCCAGTACTTC | CASSIGGKKTQYF
- | TRBJ2-7 | TRBD2 | TRBV28 | TGTGCCAGCAGTATAGCGGGAGGGCCGGGGGAGCAGTACTTC | CASSIAGGPGEQYF
once | TRBJ2-7 | - | TRBV2 | TGTGCCAGCAGTGAAGTGCGCACTTCCCCCTACGAGCAGTACTTC | CASSEVRTSPYEQYF
- | TRBJ1-5 | - | TRBV18 | TGTGCCAGCTCACCACGCGGGACGGAGCCCCAGCATTTT | CASSPRGTEPQHF
- | TRBJ1-6 | - | TRBV5-1 | TGCGCCAGCAGCTTGGGTACAGATAATTCACCCCTCCACTTT | CASSLGTDNSPLHF
- | TRBJ1-2 | - | TRBV27 | TGTGCCAGCTCCCGAACATATAACTATGGCTACACCTTC | CASSRTYNYGYTF
- | TRBJ1-2 | - | TRBV12-3/TRBV12-4 | TGTGCCAGCAGTTTTTTTGGAGGCGGTGGCTACACCTTC | CASSFFGGGGYTF
- | TRBJ2-7 | TRBD1 | TRBV28 | TGTGCCAGCAGTCCTCTGGGGACAGGTGACCTCTACGAGCAGTACTTC | CASSPLGTGDLYEQYF
- | TRBJ1-5 | - | TRBV28 | TGTGCCAGCAGCCCACCCATGTTCTCGACAGGCCCCAATCAGCCCCAGCATTTT | CASSPPMFSTGPNQPQHF
- | TRBJ1-1 | TRBD1 | TRBV10-3 | TGTGCCATCAGTGATACAGGGGGCAACACTGAAGCTTTCTTT | CAISDTGGNTEAFF
once | TRBJ1-4 | - | TRBV2 | TGTGCCAGCCTCTTCAGGTTTAATGAAAAACTGTTTTTT | CASLFRFNEKLFF